A selection of T cell receptor beta chains follows, all from one sample in a study of T cell clonotyping in hematopoietic cell transplantation. Method: immunoSEQ multiplex PCR; TCRdb's copy keeps in-frame clones and lacks some. The sample has about 6,200 clones, approximately 80% seen once. The input for sequencing was PBMCs, taken 100 days after allogeneic stem cell transplant. The origin of the receptors is a female patient in her 30s who had an allogeneic stem cell transplant, so the T cells may come from the graft donor. Some clones in this sample may be carry-over from other donors' samples. Each CDR3 is given with its conserved first and last residue. A D gene is named only where the DNA matches it firmly. Clone sizes are given selectively: once, few, many, or a class where the clone is expanded.

size | J | D | V | DNA | CDR3
. | TRBJ2-7 | TRBD2 | TRBV6-1 | TGTGCCAGCAGTCCGGGGGGAACCGCCTACGAGCAGTACTTC | CASSPGGTAYEQYF
. | TRBJ2-1 | TRBD2 | TRBV6-5 | TGTGCCAGCAGTTTAACCGGGGACTACCCCTTTAGGCAGTTCTTC | CASSLTGDYPFRQFF
. | TRBJ1-6 | TRBD1 | TRBV7-2 | TGTGCCAGCAGCTTAGCAGGGGCGACAGGGGGGCGTAATTCACCCCTCCACTTT | CASSLAGATGGRNSPLHF
few | TRBJ1-3 | . | TRBV7-2 | TGTGCCAGCAGACCGACTGCCTCGGTTTTAAACACCATATATTTT | CASRPTASVLNTIYF
. | TRBJ2-1 | TRBD2 | TRBV5-1 | TGCGCCAGCAGCTCCCAGATAGCGGGGAGCGGTGAGCAGTTCTTC | CASSSQIAGSGEQFF
. | TRBJ1-6 | . | TRBV27 | TGTGCCAGCAGTTTAAGGCCGCCGGAGAGCTCCTATAATTCACCCCTCCACTTT | CASSLRPPESSYNSPLHF
. | TRBJ1-5 | . | TRBV7-2 | TGTGCCAGTTCCCAGGGATTACGGCAGCCCCAGCATTTT | CASSQGLRQPQHF
. | TRBJ1-1 | TRBD1 | TRBV6-7 | TGTGCCAGCAGTTACCCGACAGGGGGCACTGAAGCTTTCTTT | CASSYPTGGTEAFF
. | TRBJ1-6 | . | TRBV5-1 | TGCGCCAGCAGCTTGAAGACAGATAATTCACCCCTCCACTTT | CASSLKTDNSPLHF
. | TRBJ2-7 | TRBD1 | TRBV6-5 | TGTGCCAGCAGTTCAACAGGGGGCTTAGGGGAGCAGTACTTC | CASSSTGGLGEQYF
. | TRBJ2-3 | . | TRBV11-3 | TGTGCCAGCAGCTTAGGGGTTTCGTCCACAGATACGCAGTATTTT | CASSLGVSSTDTQYF
. | TRBJ2-3 | TRBD2 | TRBV7-2 | TGTGCCAGCAGAGACGCGGGGGGACGCACAGATACGCAGTATTTT | CASRDAGGRTDTQYF
. | TRBJ1-5 | TRBD1 | TRBV10-2 | TGCGCCAGCAGTGATGGGACAGGGGGTCAGCCCCAGCATTTT | CASSDGTGGQPQHF
. | TRBJ2-7 | . | TRBV7-3 | TGTGCCAGTTCCTACGAGCAGTACTTC | CASSYEQYF
. | TRBJ2-7 | . | TRBV7-6 | TGTGCCAGCAGCTTACAGGGCATATACGAGCAGTACTTC | CASSLQGIYEQYF
. | TRBJ1-2 | . | TRBV4-3 | TGCGCCAGCAGCCCCAGGGCAAGGTATGGCTACACCTTC | CASSPRARYGYTF
. | TRBJ2-3 | TRBD2 | TRBV6-5 | TGTGCCAGCAGTTACTCCCTAGCGGGGTCAGATACGCAGTATTTT | CASSYSLAGSDTQYF
. | TRBJ1-2 | TRBD1 | TRBV30 | TGTGCCTGGGGACAGGGACAGAACTATGGCTACACCTTC | CAWGQGQNYGYTF
. | TRBJ1-6 | TRBD1 | TRBV12-5 | TGTGCTAGTGGAAAAGGACAGGGGGGAAATTCACCCCTCCACTTT | CASGKGQGGNSPLHF
. | TRBJ2-2 | . | TRBV11-2 | TGTGCCAGCAGCAAAAACCCCCCCGGACTGATTATGAACACCGGGGAGCTGTTTTTT | CASSKNPPGLIMNTGELFF
. | TRBJ1-2 | . | TRBV6-6 | TGTGCCAGCAGTTCCAGGGGAGGCTATGGCTACACCTTC | CASSSRGGYGYTF
once | TRBJ2-2 | . | TRBV7-2 | TGTGCCAGCAGCTTAGTCGGCCTCACCGGGGAGCTGTTTTTT | CASSLVGLTGELFF
. | TRBJ2-7 | . | TRBV27 | TGTGCCAGCCCGTTCCCCCTGGAGCAGTACTTC | CASPFPLEQYF
. | TRBJ2-7 | . | TRBV5-1 | TGCGCCAGCAGCCCAGGGATCTCCTACGAGCAGTACTTC | CASSPGISYEQYF
. | TRBJ1-1 | TRBD1 | TRBV4-1 | TGCGCCAGCAGCGATAATTGGACAGGGAGGAACACTGAAGCTTTCTTT | CASSDNWTGRNTEAFF
. | TRBJ1-2 | . | TRBV6-5 | TGTGCCAGCAGAAATTTCGGCTACACCTTC | CASRNFGYTF
. | TRBJ2-2 | . | TRBV6-5 | TGTGCCAGCAGTGATTCCACCGGGGAGCTGTTTTTT | CASSDSTGELFF
few | TRBJ1-1 | . | TRBV5-6 | TGTGCCAGCAGCTTGGGGAGGGGGGCTGAAGCTTTCTTT | CASSLGRGAEAFF
. | TRBJ1-2 | . | TRBV29-1 | TGCAGCGCCCGACGCGTGGCAGGGATGAGCGGCTACACCTTC | CSARRVAGMSGYTF
. | TRBJ2-1 | TRBD2 | TRBV6-4 | TGTGCCAGCAGTGGACTAGCGGGGGCCTACAATGAGCAGTTCTTC | CASSGLAGAYNEQFF
. | TRBJ1-4 | . | TRBV7-2 | TGTGCCAGCAGCTTTAACAGGGTCAATGAAAAACTGTTTTTT | CASSFNRVNEKLFF
. | TRBJ1-3 | . | TRBV5-6 | TGTGCCAGCAGCTTGGGGGGGTTCTCTGGAAACACCATATATTTT | CASSLGGFSGNTIYF
. | TRBJ2-2 | . | TRBV7-9 | TGTGCCAGCAGCTGGGGACTGTTCACCGGGGAGCTGTTTTTT | CASSWGLFTGELFF
few | TRBJ2-7 | . | TRBV6-6 | TGTGCCAGCACCGACTCCTACGAGCAGTACTTC | CASTDSYEQYF
. | TRBJ2-5 | TRBD1 | TRBV29-1 | TGCAGCGCCTCGACAGGGACGGGGAGTGAGACCCAGTACTTC | CSASTGTGSETQYF